What follows are 32 T cell receptor beta chains derived from one specimen sequenced in a study of cytomegalovirus exposure and HLA in healthy donors. PCR employed 60 Vbeta and 13 Jbeta primers. TCRdb's copy holds only in-frame clones and misses some; the assay was immunoSEQ multiplex PCR. The profile shows under 200,000 clones, approximately 83% of them singletons. Sequenced: PBMCs. The receptor source for this set is a man aged 18 to 35 in good health and CMV-seropositive.

The rearrangement links TRBV12-1 to TRBJ2-7; the listed D gene, TRBD2, was not tested against the DNA. TRBV12-1 has pseudogene status. The CDR3 is made up of 16 amino acids. CDR3 sequence reads: CASSFDFRGGDYEQYF. The CDR3 DNA reads as TGTGCCAGCAGCTTTGATTTCCGCGGGGGTGACTACGAGCAGTACTTC.

The DNA of the CDR3 is TGTGCCAGCAGTCCTACTCGGGGGTCCTATAATTCACCCCTCCACTTT. Translating it yields CASSPTRGSYNSPLHF. The chain employs TRBV2 and TRBJ1-6; D perhaps matches TRBD1 (5 bases). The length of the CDR3 is 16 residues. In germline, CDR1 is SNHLY, CDR2 FYNNEI. Between the trimmed V and J ends, which lost 5 bases and 1 base, there was a span of 12 bases.

This clone has a count of ten or more. The chain links TRBV5-8 to TRBJ2-1, with D possibly TRBD2 on 6 matching bases. Germline values: CDR1 SGHTS, CDR2 YDEGEE. The CDR3 is 13 residues long. Trimming pared 4 bases from V and 6 bases from J, leaving 11 bases between. Written as DNA, the CDR3 is TGTGCCAGCAGCCTTCGCGGGGTCAATGAGCAGTTCTTC. Translated, it gives CASSLRGVNEQFF.

The gene calls are TRBV9 and TRBJ2-2, with 12 bases lining up with TRBD2. The J segment lost 4 bases and the V segment lost 0 bases, leaving 1 base of the junction unmatched. CDR1 is SGDLS and CDR2 is YYNGEE in the germline V gene. CDR3 size: 16 residues. The DNA for the CDR3 is TGTGCCAGCAGCGTAGAACTAGCGGGGGGCACCGGGGAGCTGTTTTTT. Translating it yields CASSVELAGGTGELFF.

J is TRBJ1-2 and V is TRBV6-1, with D hard to call. The CDR3 runs to 14 residues. Germline assignment: CDR1 MNHNS and CDR2 SASEGT. V shed 1 base and J shed 4 bases, with 10 bases lying between them. The CDR3 DNA follows: TGTGCCAGCAGTGAAGTCACAGCAGTCTATGGCTACACCTTC. Its protein product is CASSEVTAVYGYTF.

This clone was observed a handful of times. The chain uses TRBV7-2 and TRBJ2-5; D may be TRBD1 (5 bases). The V gene's germline CDR1 is SGHTA and CDR2 FQGNSA. CDR3 length equals 15 residues. The V end was cut by 5 bases, the J end by 4 bases, with 17 bases between. The CDR3 nucleotides are TGTGCCAGCAGCCCCCGGTCCTGGGGCAGAGAGACCCAGTACTTC. Protein sequence: CASSPRSWGRETQYF.

V and J are TRBV9 and TRBJ1-6; the match to TRBD1 covers 7 bases. V shed 0 bases and J 9 bases; nucleotides not matched to a gene: 3. Germline V gene data show CDR1 as SGDLS and CDR2 as YYNGEE. The CDR3 runs 14 residues. CDR3 sequence reads: CASSVGQGGSPLHF. The CDR3 coding sequence is TGTGCCAGCAGCGTAGGGCAGGGGGGTTCACCCCTCCACTTT.

Only one count was recorded for this clone. This chain joins TRBV10-3 and TRBJ2-7; 9 nucleotides agree with TRBD1. Germline V gene sequence: CDR1 ENHRY, CDR2 SYGVKD. The CDR3 has 14 amino acids. V shed 4 bases, J shed 2 bases, and the junction held 3 bases outside the gene matches. Here the CDR3 reads CAISAGTGPYEQYF. CDR3 bases: TGTGCCATCAGTGCCGGGACAGGGCCCTACGAGCAGTACTTC.

The CDR3 DNA reads TGTGCCTGGAGTGGGACATCAAAAGGCTACACCTTC. Protein product: CAWSGTSKGYTF. The J gene is TRBJ1-2, the V gene TRBV30; D possibly corresponds to TRBD1 (5 bases). The V end lost 1 base, the J end lost 8 bases, and 11 bases lay between the germline ends. The CDR3 has 12 amino acids. Looked up from germline, CDR1 is GTSNPN and CDR2 is SVGIG (reference sequence).

This clone was seen a few times. The genes are TRBV7-9 and TRBJ1-1; 9 bases line up with TRBD1. The germline V gene has CDR1 SEHNR and CDR2 FQNEAQ (reference sequence). V gave up 1 base and J gave up 0 bases; unmatched junction bases: 0. The CDR3 is 15 amino acids. The CDR3 spells CASSLGDRVNTEAFF. In DNA, the CDR3 is TGTGCCAGCAGCTTAGGGGACAGGGTGAACACTGAAGCTTTCTTT.

This chain joins TRBV27 and TRBJ2-5, with 7 bases that match TRBD2. In germline, CDR1 is MNHEY, CDR2 SMNVEV (reference sequence). V shed 8 bases, J shed 4 bases, and the junction held 10 bases outside the gene matches. The CDR3 length is 14 residues. The CDR3 DNA reads TGTGCCAGCGGCTGGGGGGGGGAGGTAGAGACCCAGTACTTC. This gives the protein CASGWGGEVETQYF.

The chain combines TRBV5-4 with TRBJ1-1; D might be TRBD1 (5 bases). Trimming pared 4 bases from V and 3 bases from J, leaving 13 bases between. CDR3 length: 14 amino acids. Per germline, CDR1 SGHNT and CDR2 YYREEE (reference sequence). CDR3: CASSPPDSHTEAFF. CDR3 coding DNA: TGTGCCAGCAGCCCCCCCGACAGTCACACTGAAGCTTTCTTT.

The chain carries TRBV27 and TRBJ2-5; 9 nucleotides agree with TRBD2. CDR1 is MNHEY, CDR2 SMNVEV, per germline (reference sequence). V shed 2 bases and J 5 bases; nucleotides not matched to a gene: 12. The CDR3 spans 17 residues. CDR3 nucleotide sequence: TGTGCCAGCAGTTTAGTCTGGAGCGGGGGGCGGGTGGAGACCCAGTACTTC. This gives the protein CASSLVWSGGRVETQYF.

The chain is built from TRBV6-5 and TRBJ2-5; D call uncertain. Looked up from germline, CDR1 is MNHEY and CDR2 is SVGAGI. The CDR3 extends over 12 amino acids. Deletions cut 6 bases from V and 1 base from J, with 6 bases between. CDR3 sequence: CASSRSQETQYF. The CDR3 coding sequence is TGTGCCAGCAGCCGTAGCCAAGAGACCCAGTACTTC.

The rearrangement links TRBV19 to TRBJ1-4; D ambiguous. The CDR3 has 15 amino acids. V lost 7 bases and J 7 bases, leaving 19 bases between the germline ends. CDR1 and CDR2 from the germline V gene are LNHDA and SQIVND (reference sequence). CDR3 bases: TGTGCCAGTAAAATTTCGGCCAAGCTAGGTGAAAAACTGTTTTTT. This sequence encodes CASKISAKLGEKLFF.

The rearrangement uses TRBV5-6 and TRBJ2-4; a possible D gene is TRBD1 (5 bases). Trimming pared 0 bases from V and 6 bases from J, leaving 10 bases between. Germline V gene sequence: CDR1 SGHDT, CDR2 YYEEEE. This CDR3 region has 14 residues. The CDR3 region has the DNA TGTGCCAGCAGCTTGGGGGGCCTTAGAAACATTCAGTACTTC. The encoded protein is CASSLGGLRNIQYF.

V usage is TRBV27 and J usage is TRBJ2-3; a weak D match, TRBD1 (5 bases). Looked up from germline, CDR1 is MNHEY and CDR2 is SMNVEV (reference sequence). Trimming shortened V by 5 bases and J by 1 base, and 10 bases separated the two germline ends. The CDR3 is 14 amino acids. Written as DNA, the CDR3 is TGTGCCAGCAGTCAGGGATTCCGCACAGATACGCAGTATTTT. Amino acid sequence: CASSQGFRTDTQYF.

The chain carries TRBV10-1 and TRBJ2-1, with 10 bases lining up with TRBD2. Germline assignment: CDR1 WNHNN and CDR2 SYGVQD (reference sequence). The CDR3 runs 20 residues. J was trimmed by 6 bases and V by 7 bases; bases with no gene match: 24. The DNA for the CDR3 is TGCGCCAGCACCCTGGGGACGGGATCCTTACTAGCGGGGACCATCAATGAGCAGTTCTTC. This translates into CASTLGTGSLLAGTINEQFF.

Only a few counts were recorded for this clone. The rearrangement uses TRBV6-1 and TRBJ1-1, with a tentative D call TRBD1 (6 bases). The germline CDR1 and CDR2 sequences are MNHNS and SASEGT. V was shortened by 7 bases and J by 1 base, with 16 bases between the two germline ends. The CDR3 length is 15 residues. The CDR3 DNA follows: TGTGCCAGCACGGCTCGTCCAGGGGCGAACACTGAAGCTTTCTTT. It translates to CASTARPGANTEAFF.

This sequence joins TRBV6-5 and TRBJ2-5; TRBD2 matches at 9 bases. The end of the DNA aligns better with TRBJ2-7, so the J call may be wrong. The CDR3 runs 15 residues. Germline V gene sequence: CDR1 MNHEY, CDR2 SVGAGI. The CDR3 bases are TGTGCCAGCAGAACACCGGGACTAGCATCAGGCGAGCAGTACTTC. Translating it yields CASRTPGLASGEQYF.

The chain uses TRBV15 and TRBJ2-1; TRBD2 matches 9 bases. Germline V gene data show CDR1 as LNHNV and CDR2 as YYDKDF (reference sequence). V gave up 0 bases and J gave up 3 bases; unmatched junction bases: 0. The CDR3 length is 15 residues. CDR3 amino acids: CATSRERGGYNEQFF. The CDR3 DNA sequence: TGTGCCACCAGCAGAGAGCGGGGGGGCTACAATGAGCAGTTCTTC.

V usage is TRBV19 and J usage is TRBJ1-4; TRBD1 might be the D (6 bases). CDR3 size: 16 residues. CDR1 and CDR2 from the germline V gene are LNHDA and SQIVND (reference sequence). Trimming left V 7 bases short and J 0 bases short, with 15 bases between. CDR3 amino acids: CASTAGVTATNEKLFF. The CDR3 coding sequence is TGTGCCAGTACGGCAGGGGTGACTGCAACTAATGAAAAACTGTTTTTT. Supplemented by reference TRBV19 and TRBJ1-4, the full variable domain reads DGGITQSPKYLFRKEGQNVTLSCEQNLNHDAMYWYRQDPGQGLRLIYYSQIVNDFQKGDIAEGYSVSREKKESFPLTVTSAQKNPTAFYLCASTAGVTATNEKLFFGSGTQLSVL.

The chain uses TRBV7-2 and TRBJ2-5, with D possibly being TRBD1 (5 bases). The germline V and J ends were trimmed by 5 bases and 5 bases, with 24 bases remaining between them. The CDR3 loop spans 17 amino acids. CDR1 is SGHTA and CDR2 is FQGNSA in the germline V gene. CDR3 sequence reads: CASSPLWTPFTVETQYF. The CDR3 nucleotides are TGTGCCAGCAGCCCCCTTTGGACACCGTTCACCGTGGAGACCCAGTACTTC.

This chain connects TRBV7-2 to TRBJ1-1; D gene ambiguous. This CDR3 contains 14 residues. Germline values: CDR1 SGHTA, CDR2 FQGNSA. V lost 1 base to trimming and J lost 1 base, with 7 bases between them. The CDR3 bases are TGTGCCAGCAGCTTAGGAGGGTGGAACACTGAAGCTTTCTTT. Its translation: CASSLGGWNTEAFF.

The chain is built from TRBV27 and TRBJ1-4, with 7 positions matching TRBD1. Germline V gene sequence: CDR1 MNHEY, CDR2 SMNVEV (reference sequence). With 5 bases clipped from V and 8 bases from J, the junction kept 8 bases outside the gene matches. This CDR3 is built from 14 residues. CDR3 bases: TGTGCCAGCAGTAGTGAGGGACAGTCCGAAAAACTGTTTTTT. It translates to CASSSEGQSEKLFF.

This chain's CDR3 is CASSISMGNRDLYEQYF. For the CDR3, the DNA is TGTGCCAGTAGTATTTCAATGGGAAACAGGGACCTTTACGAGCAGTACTTC. J is TRBJ2-7 and V is TRBV19; tentative D call: TRBD1 (6 bases). Trimming cost V 3 bases and J 4 bases, with 22 bases left between them. The CDR3 spans 17 residues. Germline CDR1 is LNHDA and CDR2 is SQIVND (reference sequence). Supplemented by reference TRBV19 and TRBJ2-7, the full variable domain reads DGGITQSPKYLFRKEGQNVTLSCEQNLNHDAMYWYRQDPGQGLRLIYYSQIVNDFQKGDIAEGYSVSREKKESFPLTVTSAQKNPTAFYLCASSISMGNRDLYEQYFGPGTRLTVT.

The chain has TRBV30 and TRBJ1-5, with 8 bases lining up with TRBD1. V trimming: 2 bases; J trimming: 5 bases; junction bases outside the gene matches: 5. Per the germline V gene, CDR1 is GTSNPN and CDR2 is SVGIG (reference sequence). CDR3 length equals 14 residues. DNA of the CDR3: TGTGCCTGGAGTATGACAGGGGTGGATCAGCCCCAGCATTTT. It specifies CAWSMTGVDQPQHF.

The V and J genes are TRBV27 and TRBJ1-1; perhaps TRBD1 as D (5 bases). The CDR3 runs to 16 residues. The V and J ends lost 4 bases and 2 bases respectively, with 17 bases between them. CDR1 and CDR2 from the germline V gene are MNHEY and SMNVEV (reference sequence). The CDR3 nucleotides read TGTGCCAGCAGTTGGGGTGGAGGGGTTACCAACACTGAAGCTTTCTTT. It translates to CASSWGGGVTNTEAFF.

This chain links TRBV5-8 with TRBJ1-2; D is unresolved. The length of the CDR3 is 12 residues. With 3 bases removed from V and 5 bases from J, the gap between germline ends came to 8 bases. Germline-derived CDR1 and CDR2 are SGHTS and YDEGEE. As DNA, the CDR3 is TGTGCCAGCAGCTCGGGAGTTTATGGCTACACCTTC. It encodes CASSSGVYGYTF.

This chain links TRBV27 with TRBJ2-1; 12 positions agree with TRBD2. V lost 5 bases and J lost 5; bases outside the gene matches: 7. Germline assignment: CDR1 MNHEY and CDR2 SMNVEV (reference sequence). The CDR3 is made up of 16 amino acids. The CDR3 protein is CASSLRLAGGNNEQFF. The DNA for the CDR3 is TGTGCCAGCAGTCTGCGTCTAGCGGGGGGGAACAATGAGCAGTTCTTC.

The V call is TRBV2, the J call TRBJ2-7; the D gene is possibly TRBD1 (5 bases). The CDR3 spans 11 residues. Trimming removed 9 bases at V and 7 bases at J, with 13 bases between. CDR1 and CDR2 from the germline V gene are SNHLY and FYNNEI. The CDR3 reads CARLRAGEQYF. The CDR3 DNA reads TGTGCCAGACTAAGGGCAGGGGAGCAGTACTTC.

This chain links TRBV19 with TRBJ1-6; D might be TRBD1 (6 bases). The CDR3 spans 14 residues. CDR1 and CDR2 from the germline V gene are LNHDA and SQIVND (reference sequence). Trimming removed 3 bases from V and 5 bases from J, with 8 bases in between. CDR3 nucleotides: TGTGCCAGTAGTATTGGACAGAATAATTCACCCCTCCACTTT. Protein product: CASSIGQNNSPLHF.